This paragraph reports one T cell receptor (beta chain). No antigen is known for it. No much larger clonotype is one base removed from it; base qualities were not supplied. Patients with a history of autoimmune disease or receiving systemic immunosuppression were excluded from the trial. In every dose cohort, peripheral blood was drawn for TCR sequencing at baseline, cycle 4 day 1, and cycle 7 day 1. Samples were obtained from an open-label, multicenter, first-in-human phase I dose-escalation trial of ivuxolimab. Adults with locally advanced or metastatic head and neck squamous cell, hepatocellular, melanoma or renal cell carcinoma were enrolled in the trial. Before TCR sequencing, CD4+ and CD8+ T cells were separately sorted from peripheral blood. The entry originates in a study of OX40 agonist ivuxolimab in advanced cancers. About the full investigation: Ivuxolimab was an agonistic, fully human IgG2 monoclonal antibody directed against OX40 (CD134), a costimulatory receptor. Intravenous ivuxolimab was administered to patients every 2 weeks at six dose levels: 0.01, 0.1, 0.3, 1.5, 3 and 10 mg/kg. Among the approximately 50 dose-escalation patients, 19 had hepatocellular carcinoma, some 15 melanoma, 9 renal cell carcinoma and 9 head and neck cancer. In the dose-escalation cohort, 70% to 90% of patients were male, and the mean age was 60 years with a range of roughly 20 to 85. Patients were allowed to have had prior anti-PD-1, anti-PD-L1 or anti-CTLA-4 therapy, and 40% of the dose-escalation patients had been treated with checkpoint inhibitors. Partial responses occurred in three dose-escalation patients, of whom one had hepatocellular carcinoma and two had cutaneous melanoma. Peripheral TCRbeta sequencing was intended to test whether TCR sequence diversity was altered and clonal T-cell expansion was caused by ivuxolimab. The monotherapy dose-escalation portion (N of about 57 patients) of the phase I ivuxolimab trial is reported in the paper.

The germline V gene supplies CDR1 KGHSH and CDR2 LQKENI. The CDR3 contains 16 residues, cysteine and phenylalanine counted. Of the read, only the CDR3 DNA is kept; its 48 bases are in frame from base 1. The junction shows trimming of 1 base on V and 0 bases on J, plus 9 bases between the germline ends. Broader findings and caveats from the paper: At doses from 0.1 to 3.0 mg/kg, clonal expansion was seen in both CD4+ and CD8+ blood T cells between baseline and week 6. In the 0.1-3.0 mg/kg groups, partial responders had among the lowest normalized peripheral clonal expansion, particularly in CD8+ T cells. Antigen specificity was not determined for the clonally expanded peripheral T cells. Low levels of normalized T-cell clonal expansion were also shown by some nonresponding patients. After ivuxolimab, more expanded clones were found on average in CD8+ T cells than in CD4+ T cells.

For sequencing of the TCRbeta CDR3 region, genomic DNA was extracted from the sorted cells. TCRbeta CDR3 regions were sequenced using the immunoSEQ Assay. TCRdb carries this immuneACCESS record with in-frame sequences only. Its versions omit some clonotypes, under half of them owing to an unresolved V gene in the studies checked, with the rest unexplained. A total of about 91,000 clones appear in this sample, around 87% of them only once. The ten largest clones add up to about 4.6% of the sample. The sequence links TRBV18 to TRBJ1-4; the D segment could be TRBD1, given 6 matching bases. The sample was CD4+ or CD8+ T cells sorted from blood, taken in a trial of the OX40 agonist ivuxolimab. This sequence was found in an adult with an advanced solid tumor such as melanoma, head and neck, liver or kidney cancer. DNA sequence: TGTGCCAGCTCACCACAACAGGGATCAACTAATGAAAAACTGTTTTTT. Its protein is CASSPQQGSTNEKLFF.